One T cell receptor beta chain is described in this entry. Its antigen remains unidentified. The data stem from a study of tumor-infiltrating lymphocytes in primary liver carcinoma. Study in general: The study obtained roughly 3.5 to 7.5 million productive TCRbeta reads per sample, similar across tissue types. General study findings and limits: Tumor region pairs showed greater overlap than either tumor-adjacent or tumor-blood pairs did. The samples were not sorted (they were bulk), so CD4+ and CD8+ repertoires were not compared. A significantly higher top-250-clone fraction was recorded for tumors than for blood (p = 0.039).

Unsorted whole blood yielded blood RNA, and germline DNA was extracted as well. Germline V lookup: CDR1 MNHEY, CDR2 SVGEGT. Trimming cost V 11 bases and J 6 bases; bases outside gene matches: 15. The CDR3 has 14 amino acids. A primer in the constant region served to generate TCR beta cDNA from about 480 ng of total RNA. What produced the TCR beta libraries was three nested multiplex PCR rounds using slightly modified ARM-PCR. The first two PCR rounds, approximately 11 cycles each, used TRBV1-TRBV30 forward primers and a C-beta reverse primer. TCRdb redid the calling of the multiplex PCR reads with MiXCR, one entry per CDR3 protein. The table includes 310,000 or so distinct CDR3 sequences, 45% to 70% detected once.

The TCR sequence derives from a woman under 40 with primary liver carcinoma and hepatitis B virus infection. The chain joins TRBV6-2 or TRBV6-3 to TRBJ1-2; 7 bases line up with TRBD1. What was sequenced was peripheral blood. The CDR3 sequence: CASTHLKQGHGYTF. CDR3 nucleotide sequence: TGTGCCTCTACACATCTGAAACAGGGGCATGGCTACACCTTC.